The 30 T cell receptor beta chains presented below share a single source sample, sequenced in a study of T cells expressing NK-cell markers. Reprocessing the 5' RACE reads, TCRdb reports a single entry for every CDR3 protein and omits DNA. The table counts approximately 150,000 distinct CDR3 sequences; less than 15% lies in the top ten. Sequenced input: blood T cells: a sorted CD56 or NKG2C T cell subset, CD4+ or CD8+ T cells, or bulk PBMC T cells (not recorded which). These receptors all stem from a man aged 18 to 29 in good health.

The gene calls are TRBV25-1 and TRBJ1-2; absent DNA, TCRdb's TRBD1 call cannot be checked. Germline V gene data show CDR1 as MGHDK and CDR2 as SYGVNS. The CDR3 runs to 15 residues. This chain's CDR3 is CASSEWDSRGYGYTF.

The chain recombines TRBV4-1 with TRBJ1-1; TCRdb outputs TRBD1, but without DNA this stays unchecked. The CDR3 is 15 residues long. Germline V gives CDR1 MGHRA, CDR2 YSYEKL. CDR3 sequence: CASSQDRDPGTEAFF.

The chain has TRBV28 and TRBJ2-7; the D gene TCRdb calls, TRBD2, cannot be checked with no DNA. Germline CDR1 MDHEN, CDR2 SYDVKM. The CDR3 has 19 residues. The CDR3 sequence: CASSFQTSGRELSSYEQYF.

V gene TRBV27 combines with J gene TRBJ2-5; absent DNA, TCRdb's TRBD1 call cannot be checked. The CDR3 runs 15 residues. The germline gives CDR1 MNHEY, CDR2 SMNVEV (reference sequence). The CDR3 sequence: CASSELGALSETQYF.

The rearrangement joins TRBV20-1 to TRBJ2-1; TCRdb calls TRBD1, which cannot be checked without DNA. The CDR3 totals 13 residues. The germline V gene encodes CDR1 DFQATT and CDR2 SNEGSKA (reference sequence). Here the CDR3 reads CSGLQRAYNEQFF.

The chain recombines TRBV9 with TRBJ2-5. CDR1 is SGDLS and CDR2 is YYNGEE in the germline V gene. The CDR3 length is 14 residues. CDR3 sequence reads: CASSVDGLGETQYF.

The V call is TRBV7-6, the J call TRBJ1-2. This CDR3 has 13 residues. Germline values: CDR1 SGHVS, CDR2 FNYEAQ. The CDR3 spells CASSLSALYGYTF.

The chain combines TRBV21-1 with TRBJ2-4. TRBV21-1 is marked as a pseudogene. The CDR3 is 15 residues long. CDR3 sequence reads: CASSKPKAVKNIQYF.

The chain employs TRBV29-1 and TRBJ1-2; TCRdb names TRBD1, which stays unverified in the absence of DNA. Germline V gene data show CDR1 as SQVTM and CDR2 as ANQGSEA. This CDR3 is 14 amino acids long. CDR3 sequence reads: CSDNRDRGQGGYTF.

The CDR3 protein is CASSFSENYGYTF. The chain uses TRBV7-6 and TRBJ1-2. Germline V CDR1 and CDR2: SGHVS, FNYEAQ. CDR3 length equals 13 residues.

The V and J genes are TRBV27 and TRBJ1-2; the D call from TCRdb, TRBD1, cannot be confirmed without DNA. The CDR3 length is 14 residues. Germline CDR1 and CDR2: MNHEY and SMNVEV (reference sequence). The CDR3 is CASAPGSAGYGYTF.

This CDR3 reads CASSKGVANEQFF. The gene calls are TRBV7-9 and TRBJ2-1; as DNA is missing, the TRBD1 call by TCRdb cannot be tested. Germline V lookup: CDR1 SEHNR, CDR2 FQNEAQ (reference sequence). The CDR3 totals 13 residues.

The chain carries TRBV6-1 and TRBJ1-1; TCRdb's D call of TRBD1 is untestable without DNA. In germline, CDR1 is MNHNS, CDR2 SASEGT. CDR3 length equals 20 residues. CDR3 residues: CASSEVTGDAIWHMNTEAFF.

The V call is TRBV7-6, the J call TRBJ2-3; TCRdb gives TRBD1 as the D gene, but with no DNA this cannot be confirmed. Germline assignment: CDR1 SGHVS and CDR2 FNYEAQ. This CDR3 comprises 16 residues. CDR3: CASSLVGQGSPDTQYF.

The V and J genes are TRBV20-1 and TRBJ2-7; TCRdb lists TRBD1, though no DNA is available to test this call. This CDR3 contains 15 residues. Germline V gene sequence: CDR1 DFQATT, CDR2 SNEGSKA (reference sequence). The CDR3 loop is CSAPMNRGSSYEQYF.

The chain has TRBV14 and TRBJ2-3; the TRBD2 assignment by TCRdb is unverifiable without DNA. Germline V gene data show CDR1 as SGHDN and CDR2 as FVKESK. The CDR3 sequence is 16 residues long. The CDR3 loop is CASSERLAGITDTQYF.

J is TRBJ2-2 and V is TRBV3-1; without DNA, the TCRdb call of TRBD1 cannot be checked. Germline V CDR1 and CDR2: LGHDT, YNNKEL (reference sequence). The CDR3 is 18 amino acids. The CDR3: CASSQVGTGVSNTGELFF.

The V gene is TRBV20-1, the J gene TRBJ2-5; TCRdb proposes TRBD1, but this gene call is untestable without DNA. This CDR3 region has 14 residues. The V gene's germline CDR1 is DFQATT and CDR2 SNEGSKA (reference sequence). CDR3 residues: CSARGRRGLKTQYF.

The chain recombines TRBV20-1 with TRBJ2-2; TCRdb reports TRBD2, a call that lacks DNA to check it against. CDR1 and CDR2 from the germline V gene are DFQATT and SNEGSKA (reference sequence). CDR3 length: 16 residues. The CDR3 sequence: CSARDLVGVGAGELFF.

The chain couples TRBV2 to TRBJ1-2. CDR3 length equals 14 residues. The germline V gene encodes CDR1 SNHLY and CDR2 FYNNEI. CDR3 amino acids: CASSPGPYINGYTF.

The chain employs TRBV23-1 and TRBJ2-1; TCRdb indicates TRBD1, and absent DNA this call remains unverified. TRBV23-1 belongs to the ORF category, with a function that is uncertain. The CDR3 is 16 amino acids. The CDR3 loop reads CASSQSSGVGDNEQFF.

The chain combines TRBV27 with TRBJ2-7; lacking DNA, the TRBD2 call made by TCRdb goes unchecked. Germline assignment: CDR1 MNHEY and CDR2 SMNVEV (reference sequence). CDR3 length: 13 amino acids. The CDR3 sequence is CASSLSGPIEQYF.

The V and J genes are TRBV6-2 or TRBV6-3 and TRBJ2-4; TCRdb returns TRBD1, unconfirmable since there is no DNA. The germline V gene has CDR1 MNHEY and CDR2 SVGEGT. The CDR3 runs 16 residues. CDR3 protein: CASSQNPTVAKNIQYF.

The rearrangement joins TRBV5-1 to TRBJ2-1; the D call of TRBD2 rests on TCRdb alone, since no DNA is present to check it. The germline V gene has CDR1 SGHRS and CDR2 YFSETQ. The CDR3 sequence is 11 residues long. CDR3 in amino acids: CASGGDGEQFF.

The V gene is TRBV6-1, the J gene TRBJ2-1; TCRdb names TRBD1, which stays unverified in the absence of DNA. The CDR3 covers 14 residues. CDR1 and CDR2 (germline): MNHNS, SASEGT. The CDR3 reads CASSGTEDGHEQFF.

The rearrangement uses TRBV7-2 and TRBJ2-1. Germline-derived CDR1 and CDR2 are SGHTA and FQGNSA. The CDR3 is made up of 13 amino acids. CDR3 sequence: CASSWTPNNEQFF.

V gene TRBV6-1 combines with J gene TRBJ2-5; TCRdb proposes TRBD1, but this gene call is untestable without DNA. CDR3 length: 18 amino acids. Looked up from germline, CDR1 is MNHNS and CDR2 is SASEGT. CDR3 sequence: CASRRQGASSAYQETQYF.

V usage is TRBV6-5 and J usage is TRBJ2-4; there is no DNA to check the TCRdb D call of TRBD1. CDR1 MNHEY and CDR2 SVGAGI come from the germline V gene. The CDR3 loop spans 15 amino acids. The chain's CDR3 is CASSYGQGAKNIQYF.

This CDR3 is CASSRGPNEQFF. The chain has TRBV4-1 and TRBJ2-1; the D call of TRBD1 rests on TCRdb alone, since no DNA is present to check it. The CDR3 loop spans 12 amino acids. Germline V gene data show CDR1 as MGHRA and CDR2 as YSYEKL.

The chain couples TRBV20-1 to TRBJ2-7; TCRdb outputs TRBD1, but without DNA this stays unchecked. The germline gives CDR1 DFQATT, CDR2 SNEGSKA (reference sequence). CDR3 length: 14 amino acids. CDR3: CSARERDRGGEQYF.